These 17 T cell receptor beta chains were all obtained from the same sample, sequenced in a study of PD-1 blockade in classical Hodgkin lymphoma. Every patient was affected by relapse after autologous stem cell transplantation, while exposure to brentuximab vedotin was not uniform. Libraries were prepared by immunoSEQ multiplex PCR; TCRdb keeps only in-frame clonotypes and omits some of them. The sample has roughly 96,000 clones, roughly nine tenths seen once. The material sequenced was peripheral blood mononuclear cells (PBMCs), taken before the second cycle of nivolumab. All receptors derive from a human donor with classical Hodgkin lymphoma.

This clone was seen a handful of times. Here the CDR3 reads CASSRYGQDGNEKLFF. The CDR3 DNA follows: TGTGCCAGCAGCCGTTACGGACAGGATGGTAATGAAAAACTGTTTTTT. This chain connects TRBV7-9 to TRBJ1-4, with TRBD1 matching 7 bases. CDR1 SEHNR and CDR2 FQNEAQ come from the germline V gene (reference sequence). Trimming at V came to 5 bases and at J to 4 bases, leaving 10 bases not matched to a gene. The CDR3 consists of 16 residues.

The rearrangement links TRBV10-1 to TRBJ2-7, with D possibly TRBD1 on 6 matching bases. Germline loops: CDR1 WNHNN, CDR2 SYGVQD (reference sequence). Trimming cost V 4 bases and J 5 bases, with 12 bases left between them. The CDR3 extends over 13 amino acids. CDR3 sequence (DNA): TGCGCCAGCAGTGCCAGCAGGGGCAACGAGCAGTACTTC. Protein sequence: CASSASRGNEQYF.

This clone was counted once. V gene TRBV18 combines with J gene TRBJ2-5, with 8 nucleotides matching TRBD2. The CDR3 has 15 residues. The germline V gene encodes CDR1 KGHSH and CDR2 LQKENI. The V and J ends lost 6 bases and 3 bases, in that order; junction bases with no gene match: 9. DNA for the CDR3: TGTGCCAGCTCTCCCGGACTAGCCAGGGAAGAGACCCAGTACTTC. It codes for CASSPGLAREETQYF.

Only a few counts were recorded for this clone. The rearrangement joins TRBV2 to TRBJ2-3, with D perhaps being TRBD1 or TRBD2 (5 bases each). Between the trimmed V and J ends, which lost 6 bases and 2 bases, there was a span of 24 bases. The CDR3 is 18 amino acids. In germline, CDR1 is SNHLY, CDR2 FYNNEI. CDR3 bases: TGTGCCAGCAGCCCCCTTTGGGCGGATGGGGGTACCACAGATACGCAGTATTTT. It codes for CASSPLWADGGTTDTQYF.

The J gene is TRBJ2-7, the V gene TRBV4-1, with 11 bases identical to TRBD1. Trimming at V came to 1 base and at J to 5 bases, leaving 4 bases not matched to a gene. Germline-derived CDR1 and CDR2 are MGHRA and YSYEKL. This CDR3 has 15 amino acids. The CDR3 coding sequence is TGCGCCAGCAGCCAAGGGTGGGACAGGGGGAACGAGCAGTACTTC. Its translation: CASSQGWDRGNEQYF.

The chain is built from TRBV7-9 and TRBJ2-3; TRBD2 matches at 8 bases. CDR3 size: 17 residues. After removal of 3 bases from V and 2 bases from J, the junction contained 10 bases not matched to a gene. Germline lookup yields CDR1 SEHNR and CDR2 FQNEAQ (reference sequence). The CDR3: CASSLFSGARLTDTQYF. The CDR3 DNA reads as TGTGCCAGCAGCTTGTTTAGCGGGGCACGTCTCACAGATACGCAGTATTTT.

This chain uses TRBV4-1 with TRBJ1-5; D is possibly TRBD1 (5 bases). The length of the CDR3 is 15 residues. Per the germline V gene, CDR1 is MGHRA and CDR2 is YSYEKL. V was trimmed by 0 bases and J by 6 bases, leaving 12 bases between them. In DNA, the CDR3 is TGCGCCAGCAGCCAAGAATTGGGGGGTTTTCAGCCCCAGCATTTT. It yields the protein CASSQELGGFQPQHF.

This clone was counted once. The CDR3 nucleotides read TGTGCCAGCAGCTTAGATGGTCAGCCCCAGCATTTT. Translating gives CASSLDGQPQHF. This rearrangement joins TRBV13 to TRBJ1-5; D uncertain. Germline loops: CDR1 PRHDT, CDR2 FYEKMQ (reference sequence). The V gene lost 1 base and the J gene lost 6 bases, with 4 bases spanning the gap. The CDR3 is made up of 12 amino acids.

V gene TRBV6-1 combines with J gene TRBJ2-1, with 7 bases fitting TRBD2. Trimming cost V 1 base and J 2 bases; bases outside gene matches: 5. Germline V gives CDR1 MNHNS, CDR2 SASEGT. This CDR3 is 16 amino acids long. Here the CDR3 reads CASSEEVSGTYNEQFF. Written as DNA, the CDR3 is TGTGCCAGCAGTGAAGAGGTGAGCGGGACCTACAATGAGCAGTTCTTC.

The gene calls are TRBV4-2 and TRBJ1-4; maybe TRBD1 (5 bases). Trimming left V 4 bases short and J 6 bases short, with 12 bases between. The CDR3 runs 14 residues. Per the germline V gene, CDR1 is LGHNA and CDR2 is YNFKEQ. CDR3 nucleotide sequence: TGTGCCAGCAGCCCGGGGGGATTAGATGAAAAACTGTTTTTT. This codes for CASSPGGLDEKLFF.

V usage is TRBV7-9 and J usage is TRBJ1-5; D call uncertain. The germline V gene has CDR1 SEHNR and CDR2 FQNEAQ (reference sequence). The CDR3 runs to 13 residues. V lost 5 bases and J 3 bases, leaving 8 bases between the germline ends. Here the CDR3 reads CASSEEYNQPQHF. The DNA for the CDR3 is TGTGCCAGCAGCGAAGAGTACAATCAGCCCCAGCATTTT.

This clone was counted once. The CDR3 sequence is CASSSPTGGGNQPQHF. CDR3 in DNA: TGTGCCAGCAGCTCTCCTACAGGGGGAGGCAATCAGCCCCAGCATTTT. The chain uses TRBV7-2 and TRBJ1-5, with 8 bases that match TRBD1. Germline V CDR1 and CDR2: SGHTA, FQGNSA. This CDR3 has 16 residues. With V trimmed by 4 bases and J by 2 bases, 7 bases remained unmatched.

This clone has just a few counts. Other nucleotide sequences from this sample produce the same CDR3. V is TRBV5-1 and J is TRBJ1-5; unclear D gene. Germline CDR1 SGHRS, CDR2 YFSETQ. The CDR3 covers 14 residues. Trimming removed 0 bases from V and 4 bases from J, with 8 bases in between. CDR3 residues: CASSLEGINQPQHF. In DNA, the CDR3 is TGCGCCAGCAGCTTGGAAGGGATTAATCAGCCCCAGCATTTT.

The rearrangement joins TRBV7-9 to TRBJ2-7, with D possibly TRBD2 on 5 matching bases. Germline CDR1 SEHNR, CDR2 FQNEAQ (reference sequence). Trimming pared 5 bases from V and 7 bases from J, leaving 9 bases between. The CDR3 runs 11 residues. CDR3 protein: CASSQSGEQYF. The CDR3 DNA sequence: TGTGCCAGCAGCCAGTCGGGAGAGCAGTACTTC.

The rearrangement links TRBV19 to TRBJ2-7; D perhaps matches TRBD1 (6 bases). Germline values: CDR1 LNHDA, CDR2 SQIVND (reference sequence). This CDR3 is built from 14 residues. The V end lost 3 bases, the J end lost 2 bases, and 11 bases lay between the germline ends. CDR3 protein: CASSIRGQPYEQYF. CDR3 nucleotide sequence: TGTGCCAGTAGTATTCGAGGACAGCCCTACGAGCAGTACTTC.

The chain combines TRBV6-5 with TRBJ2-2, with D possibly matching TRBD2 (5 bases). CDR3 length equals 14 residues. V dropped 2 bases and J dropped 1 base, with 5 bases sitting between them. CDR1 and CDR2 (germline): MNHEY, SVGAGI. The CDR3 loop is CASSYGLNTGELFF. For the CDR3, the DNA is TGTGCCAGCAGTTACGGACTGAACACCGGGGAGCTGTTTTTT.

This rearrangement joins TRBV29-1 to TRBJ2-1; the D call may be TRBD1 or TRBD2 (7 bases each). V was pared by 3 bases and J by 9 bases, with 21 bases between. Germline loops: CDR1 SQVTM, CDR2 ANQGSEA. This CDR3 is 15 amino acids long. Written as DNA, the CDR3 is TGCAGCGTTGAGGGGGGGACAGTTCTCGTTGGTGAGCAGTTCTTC. It is translated as CSVEGGTVLVGEQFF.